Sequencing of this T cell receptor beta chain was carried out in a study of blood T cell repertoires in COVID-19. Across the whole study: Nucleic acid was either cDNA or gDNA, and it came from T cells, B-cell-depleted T cells, or PBMCs.

TCRdb keeps only in-frame clones here, not all; method: immunoSEQ multiplex PCR. The sample lists roughly 63,000 clones, around 91% occurring once. Germline CDR1 and CDR2: SGHKS and YYEKEE (reference sequence). V was clipped by 4 bases and J by 2 bases; unmatched bases: 5. This CDR3 contains 16 residues. The receptor was derived from a man aged 45-65 years with acute or convalescent COVID-19. Sequencing was carried out using peripheral blood. The chain has TRBV5-5 and TRBJ2-6; 8 bases line up with TRBD1. This CDR3 is CASSPGQGPGANVLTF. The DNA for the CDR3 is TGTGCCAGCAGCCCCGGACAGGGACCTGGGGCCAACGTCCTGACTTTC.